The clone carrying this T cell receptor beta chain was recorded a few times. Noted time point: pre-sensitization, week 0. Documented treatment: therapeutic diphenylcyclopropenone sensitization with weekly scalp DPC. Patches went on only after blood had been drawn each time. TCRdb re-called the RACE reads with MiXCR, one entry per CDR3 protein. The data contain about 120,000 distinct CDR3 sequences, about 13% of them singletons. The CDR3 contains 16 residues. Trimming removed 4 bases from V and 7 bases from J; junction bases left unmatched: 8. Germline loops: CDR1 KGHSH, CDR2 LQKENI. The entry originates in a study of human T cells and chemical hapten exposure.

The material sequenced was whole blood, taken in connection with sensitization to the hapten diphenylcyclopropenone (DPC). The receptor was derived from a woman younger than 35 with alopecia areata. Some clones in this sample may be carry-over from other donors' samples. This chain connects TRBV18 to TRBJ2-3; 13 bases match TRBD2. The CDR3 loop reads CASSRTSGGSLYTQYF. CDR3 nucleotides: TGTGCCAGCTCACGGACTAGCGGGGGCTCCTTATATACGCAGTATTTT.